Listed here are 13 T cell receptor beta chains from one sample, sequenced in a study of regulatory T cells in long-lasting Graves disease. Building of the TCR beta libraries involved iRepertoire HTBI primers and Arm-PCR of CDR3 regions. TCRdb itself ran the multiplex PCR reads through MiXCR, one entry per CDR3 protein. The sample includes 650,000 to 850,000 distinct CDR3 sequences, about 30% of them seen just once. Time point meaning: persistent/refractory GD, antithyroid drugs over 5 years with positive TRAb. The TCR library was made from RNA extracted from PBMCs. This specimen was peripheral blood mononuclear cells (PBMCs), taken when the disease was refractory, from a patient treated with antithyroid drugs. Every receptor here comes from a female donor with Graves disease.

This chain uses TRBV5-1 with TRBJ1-2, with D unresolved. V dropped 0 bases and J dropped 8 bases, with 17 bases sitting between them. The V gene's germline CDR1 is SGHRS and CDR2 YFSETQ. This CDR3 contains 15 residues. Here the CDR3 reads CASSLDSSPSRGYTF. In DNA form, the CDR3 reads TGCGCCAGCAGCTTGGATAGCAGCCCCTCGCGCGGCTACACCTTC. Based on the CDR3 plus reference TRBV5-1 and TRBJ1-2, the full variable domain is KAGVTQTPRYLIKTRGQQVTLSCSPISGHRSVSWYQQTPGQGLQFLFEYFSETQRNKGNFPGRFSGRQFSNSRSEMNVSTLELGDSALYLCASSLDSSPSRGYTFGSGTRLTVV.

The gene calls are TRBV4-2 and TRBJ2-7, with unresolved D. The CDR3 contains 14 residues. Trimming stripped 1 base from V and 1 base from J, with 8 bases between. Germline-derived CDR1 and CDR2 are LGHNA and YNFKEQ. CDR3 residues: CASSQALLSYEQYF. In nucleotides, the CDR3 is TGTGCCAGCAGCCAAGCGCTCCTGTCCTACGAGCAGTACTTC.

The CDR3 DNA follows: TGTGCCGGCCAGGGGGCTCCCCGAGGGACCCAGTACTTC. This codes for CAGQGAPRGTQYF. J is TRBJ2-5 and V is TRBV27; the match to TRBD1 covers 8 bases. The CDR3 extends over 13 amino acids. Germline V CDR1 and CDR2: MNHEY, SMNVEV (reference sequence). After removal of 11 bases from V and 7 bases from J, the junction contained 12 bases not matched to a gene.

This clonotype has just a few counts. This chain joins TRBV20-1 and TRBJ1-5, with 8 bases aligning to TRBD1. The CDR3 is made up of 17 amino acids. V was clipped by 2 bases and J by 4 bases; unmatched bases: 13. CDR1 and CDR2 (germline): DFQATT, SNEGSKA (reference sequence). This CDR3 reads CSARPLHGQGPNQPQHF. CDR3 nucleotide sequence: TGCAGTGCTAGACCACTCCATGGACAGGGACCTAATCAGCCCCAGCATTTT.

The rearrangement uses TRBV14 and TRBJ1-4, with D possibly being TRBD1 (6 bases). The CDR3 totals 15 residues. The V end lost 6 bases, the J end lost 0 bases, and 11 bases lay between the germline ends. The germline CDR1 and CDR2 sequences are SGHDN and FVKESK. The CDR3 sequence: CASRQGRATNEKLFF. The CDR3 bases are TGTGCCAGCAGACAGGGCCGTGCAACTAATGAAAAACTGTTTTTT.

This clonotype was counted once. A read error may account for a junction end that differs from germline. CDR3 DNA: TGTGCCAGCAGGGCCGGACAGGGCCAAGGAAACGCCATATATTTT. Translation gives CASRAGQGQGNAIYF. The V gene is TRBV6-1, the J gene TRBJ1-3; 8 bases map to TRBD1. Germline V CDR1 and CDR2: MNHNS, SASEGT. The CDR3 spans 15 residues.

The chain combines TRBV28 with TRBJ1-2; the D gene is possibly TRBD1 (5 bases). The CDR3 loop spans 13 amino acids. Looked up from germline, CDR1 is MDHEN and CDR2 is SYDVKM. Deletions cut 2 bases from V and 6 bases from J, with 10 bases between. The DNA of the CDR3 is TGTGCCAGCAGTTTACTGGGACCCGATGGCTACACCTTC. Protein sequence: CASSLLGPDGYTF.

Concerning this clonotype: This clone may be a read error of a much larger clone one base away. This chain joins TRBV2 and TRBJ1-2, with TRBD1 as a possible D gene (6 bases). Germline V gene sequence: CDR1 SNHLY, CDR2 FYNNEI. The CDR3 contains 14 residues. CDR3: CASRSRGQGYGYAF. The CDR3 nucleotides read TGTGCCAGCCGCAGCAGGGGCCAGGGATATGGCTACGCCTTC.

This clonotype was recorded many times. The genes are TRBV27 and TRBJ1-2; 9 positions match TRBD1. V dropped 6 bases and J dropped 2; count of bases not matched to a gene: 4. CDR1 is MNHEY, CDR2 SMNVEV, per germline (reference sequence). This CDR3 has 14 residues. The CDR3 protein is CASRRDRANYGYTF. CDR3 bases: TGTGCCAGCAGGCGGGACAGGGCGAACTATGGCTACACCTTC.

The rearrangement links TRBV13 to TRBJ1-2, with D possibly matching TRBD1 (6 bases). From germline, CDR1 is PRHDT and CDR2 FYEKMQ (reference sequence). Between the trimmed V and J ends, which lost 5 bases and 4 bases, there was a span of 14 bases. The CDR3 consists of 14 residues. The CDR3 here is CASSTERGGYGYTF. CDR3 nucleotides: TGTGCCAGCAGCACCGAAAGGGGGGGCTATGGCTACACCTTC.

This clonotype came up a few times. This rearrangement joins TRBV11-2 to TRBJ2-7; 12 bases align to TRBD1. Trimming took 6 bases from V and 9 from J; bases not matched to a gene: 9. From germline, CDR1 is SGHAT and CDR2 FQNNGV. The CDR3 spans 14 residues. This chain's CDR3 is CASRTGTGGLRQYF. CDR3 in DNA: TGTGCCAGCAGAACCGGGACAGGGGGCCTTAGGCAGTACTTC.

The V and J genes are TRBV19 and TRBJ2-5, with no clear D. Looked up from germline, CDR1 is LNHDA and CDR2 is SQIVND (reference sequence). The CDR3 covers 14 residues. Trimming removed 4 bases at V and 0 bases at J, with 9 bases between. DNA of the CDR3: TGTGCCAGTAGTACCGGACGGGACCAAGAGACCCAGTACTTC. Its translation is CASSTGRDQETQYF.

The chain carries TRBV7-6 and TRBJ2-1; 7 nucleotides agree with TRBD1. J was trimmed by 0 bases and V by 6 bases; bases with no gene match: 8. The CDR3 length is 16 residues. Germline CDR1 SGHVS, CDR2 FNYEAQ. The CDR3 region has the DNA TGTGCCAGCAGTTCGGGACAGTTGAGCTCCTACAATGAGCAGTTCTTC. The encoded protein is CASSSGQLSSYNEQFF. Drawing the rest from reference TRBV7-6 and TRBJ2-1, the complete variable domain is GAGVSQSPRYKVTKRGQDVALRCDPISGHVSLYWYRQALGQGPEFLTYFNYEAQQDKSGLPNDRFSAERPEGSISTLTIQRTEQRDSAMYRCASSSGQLSSYNEQFFGPGTRLTVL.